A selection of T cell receptor beta chains follows, all from one sample in a study of blood T cell repertoires in COVID-19. Data came from immunoSEQ multiplex PCR; TCRdb stores just in-frame clones and leaves some out. The table includes 190,000 or so clones, around 87% detected once. Sequenced: peripheral blood. These receptors originate from a man aged 40-55 years with active or convalescent COVID-19. Each CDR3 is given with its conserved first and last residue. The order of the fields is clone size, J gene, D gene, V gene, CDR3 DNA, CDR3 protein. A D gene is named only where the DNA matches it firmly. Clone sizes are given selectively: once, few, many, or a class where the clone is expanded.

few	TRBJ1-6	TRBD1	TRBV5-4	TGTGCCAGCAGCTTGGAACAGGGGGCGAGTGGTTCACCCCTCCACTTT	CASSLEQGASGSPLHF
-	TRBJ1-6	TRBD1	TRBV6-1	TGTGCCAGCAGTGAATGGGCAGGGGGTAGTTCACCCCTCCACTTT	CASSEWAGGSSPLHF
-	TRBJ2-3	TRBD2	TRBV28	TGTGCCAGCAGTGGCCTCCTAGCGGGGGACGGGGATACGCAGTATTTT	CASSGLLAGDGDTQYF
-	TRBJ1-6	-	TRBV4-1	TGCGCCAGCAGCCACGCCCGGCGGCCGGAGACACCCCTCCACTTT	CASSHARRPETPLHF
-	TRBJ2-1	-	TRBV6-5	TGTGCCAGCAGCGCCGGGACAATAAAGGGTGAGCAGTTCTTC	CASSAGTIKGEQFF
-	TRBJ1-2	-	TRBV7-9	TGTGCCAGCAGCTTAGGAGGGATCTTGGGTGGCTACACCTTC	CASSLGGILGGYTF
-	TRBJ2-3	-	TRBV4-1	TGCGCCACCGATGGGACTGTTCACACAGATACGCAGTATTTT	CATDGTVHTDTQYF
-	TRBJ1-6	-	TRBV7-2	TGTGCCAGCAGCCCAGGGGCTAGGAATTCACCCCTCCACTTT	CASSPGARNSPLHF
-	TRBJ1-1	-	TRBV6-6	TGTGCCAGCACGGGTGCCCGGAACACTGAAGCTTTCTTT	CASTGARNTEAFF
-	TRBJ2-1	TRBD2	TRBV6-4	TGTGCCAGCAGCTCTACTAGCGGGGGGATCAATGAGCAGTTCTTC	CASSSTSGGINEQFF
few	TRBJ1-4	-	TRBV28	TGTGCCAGCAGCCCCCCCCGCGGGAAACTGTTTTTT	CASSPPRGKLFF
-	TRBJ2-2	TRBD1	TRBV30	TGTGCCTGGCGCAGATCGACAGGGTCGAACACCGGGGAGCTGTTTTTT	CAWRRSTGSNTGELFF
-	TRBJ1-1	-	TRBV6-2/TRBV6-3	TGTGCCAGCAGTTACAGGCGGGGGACGACTGAAGCTTTCTTT	CASSYRRGTTEAFF
-	TRBJ2-7	TRBD1	TRBV3-1/TRBV3-2	TGTGCCAGCAGCCAAGTAAGCAGGACAGGGCGCTACGAGCAGTACTTC	CASSQVSRTGRYEQYF
few	TRBJ1-2	-	TRBV9	TGTGCCAGCAGCGTAGGTGAGACAGGATTAGGCTATGGCTACACCTTC	CASSVGETGLGYGYTF
-	TRBJ1-1	-	TRBV29-1	TGCACCTGGAGCGGGGCCGAAGCTTTCTTT	CTWSGAEAFF
-	TRBJ1-2	TRBD1	TRBV4-3	TGCGCCAGCAGCCAAGAAACGGACAGGACGGGCTATGGCTACACCTTC	CASSQETDRTGYGYTF
-	TRBJ2-2	-	TRBV7-9	TGTGCCAGCAGCTTACTCGGTGTTGCGACCGGGGAGCTGTTTTTT	CASSLLGVATGELFF
-	TRBJ2-3	TRBD1	TRBV19	TGTGCCAGTAGCGACAGGGGCTATACGCAGTATTTT	CASSDRGYTQYF
-	TRBJ2-7	TRBD2	TRBV5-1	TGCGCCAGCAGCCCAACGGGGGGGTACGAGCAGTACTTC	CASSPTGGYEQYF
few	TRBJ2-2	-	TRBV7-8	TGTGCCAGCAGCTTGGGACTTATCACCGGGGAGCTGTTTTTT	CASSLGLITGELFF
once	TRBJ1-1	-	TRBV5-1	TGCGCCAGCAGCTTTCAGGGTGAAACTGAAGCTTTCTTT	CASSFQGETEAFF
-	TRBJ2-3	TRBD2	TRBV7-9	TGTGCCAGCAGCTTAGTTCTAGCGGGGACCCATACGCAGTATTTT	CASSLVLAGTHTQYF
-	TRBJ1-4	-	TRBV6-1	TGTGCCAGCAGTGAATCTTGGGTAGGGGTCGGTGATGAAAAACTGTTTTTT	CASSESWVGVGDEKLFF
-	TRBJ1-4	-	TRBV19	TGTGCCAGTAGCCCCCGGGGGGCAACTAATGAAAAACTGTTTTTT	CASSPRGATNEKLFF
-	TRBJ2-1	TRBD2	TRBV19	TGTGCCAGTAGTATTGCGGGGGGGCGCAATGAGCAGTTCTTC	CASSIAGGRNEQFF
once	TRBJ2-5	TRBD2	TRBV6-5	TGTGCCAGCAGCCCCGGCGGGGGGCAAGAGACCCAGTACTTC	CASSPGGGQETQYF
-	TRBJ2-7	-	TRBV18	TGTGCCAGCTCACCCCTCCAAAACGGCTACGAGCAGTACTTC	CASSPLQNGYEQYF
few	TRBJ2-2	-	TRBV9	TGTGCCAGCAGCGCCACAGGTATCTCGAACACCGGGGAGCTGTTTTTT	CASSATGISNTGELFF
-	TRBJ1-5	TRBD1	TRBV4-2	TGTGCCAGCAGCCATACAGGGGCCCCTTATAGCAATCAGCCCCAGCATTTT	CASSHTGAPYSNQPQHF
-	TRBJ1-5	-	TRBV2	TGTGCCAGCAGTGATTGGCAGGGTAGGGATCAGCCCCAGCATTTT	CASSDWQGRDQPQHF
-	TRBJ1-1	TRBD1	TRBV30	TGTGCCTGGCTGCGATGGGACAGGGACACTGAAGCTTTCTTT	CAWLRWDRDTEAFF
-	TRBJ1-1	-	TRBV11-2	TGTGCCAGCAGCGCGTCCCGGGACACGGAAGCTTTCTTT	CASSASRDTEAFF
-	TRBJ2-1	TRBD2	TRBV7-9	TGTGCCAGCAGCCCCGTCAGCGGGGGGGCGGGTGAGCAGTTCTTC	CASSPVSGGAGEQFF
-	TRBJ2-5	TRBD2	TRBV6-5	TGTGCCAGCACCACTGGACTAGCGTTTTTGGAGACCCAGTACTTC	CASTTGLAFLETQYF
few	TRBJ1-5	-	TRBV24-1	TGTGCCACCAGTGTAGATAGCAATCAGCCCCAGCATTTT	CATSVDSNQPQHF
-	TRBJ1-2	TRBD1	TRBV2	TGTGCCAGCATTAGAGATCAGGGGGGCAATGGCTACACCTTC	CASIRDQGGNGYTF
-	TRBJ1-1	-	TRBV6-5	TGTGCCAGCACACTATCGACAGGTTTAGCCACTGAAGCTTTCTTT	CASTLSTGLATEAFF
-	TRBJ2-3	-	TRBV2	TGTGCCAGCAGGGCGACAGGTTCCACAGATACGCAGTATTTT	CASRATGSTDTQYF
-	TRBJ1-3	-	TRBV7-8	TGTGCCAGCAGCCCCATCAGGGCTCTGGGAAACACCATATATTTT	CASSPIRALGNTIYF
-	TRBJ1-6	-	TRBV5-1	TGCGCCAGCAGAACTAGCGGCGAAAATTCACCCCTCCACTTT	CASRTSGENSPLHF
once	TRBJ2-1	-	TRBV5-1	TGCGCCAGCAGCGTCAGTACCTACAATGAGCAGTTCTTC	CASSVSTYNEQFF
-	TRBJ1-1	TRBD1	TRBV7-3	TGTGCCAGCAGCGCCGACAGGGGATCGACTGAAGCTTTCTTT	CASSADRGSTEAFF
-	TRBJ1-4	TRBD1	TRBV19	TGTGCCAGTAGAAGACAGGGGTCAACTAATGAAAAACTGTTTTTT	CASRRQGSTNEKLFF
once	TRBJ2-4	TRBD1	TRBV28	TGTGCCAGCAGTTCCCGTCCCGGGACAGGGATGGGGGCCAAAAACATTCAGTACTTC	CASSSRPGTGMGAKNIQYF
-	TRBJ1-2	-	TRBV4-1	TGCGCCAGCAGCCAAGAAAGGGGTGGGCATGGCTACACCTTC	CASSQERGGHGYTF
-	TRBJ1-4	TRBD1	TRBV18	TGTGCCAGCTCACACCGGTTACAGGGGCTAAATAAGAATGAAAAACTGTTTTTT	CASSHRLQGLNKNEKLFF
-	TRBJ2-5	TRBD1	TRBV5-5	TGTGCCAGCAGCTTGGGGACAGGGCCCCGGCAAGAGACCCAGTACTTC	CASSLGTGPRQETQYF
-	TRBJ2-5	-	TRBV2	TGTGCCAGCAGCCAGGCCCGTGAGACCCAGTACTTC	CASSQARETQYF
-	TRBJ2-7	TRBD1	TRBV5-4	TGTGCCAGCAGCAAGGGGACAGGGAACGAGCAGTACTTC	CASSKGTGNEQYF
-	TRBJ2-2	TRBD1	TRBV5-1	TGCGCCAGCAGCCCGACAGGGGCCGGGGAGCTGTTTTTT	CASSPTGAGELFF
-	TRBJ1-2	-	TRBV7-3	TGTGCCAGCAGCTTAGGGGCAGGGCCAGACTATGGCTACACCTTC	CASSLGAGPDYGYTF
-	TRBJ2-7	TRBD2	TRBV4-2	TGTGCCAGCAGCCAAGATCTTAGCGGGACTTTAGAGCAGTACTTC	CASSQDLSGTLEQYF
once	TRBJ2-5	TRBD2	TRBV11-2	TGTGCCAGCAGCCCACTCACTCCGGGACTAGGAAATGGAGAGACCCAGTACTTC	CASSPLTPGLGNGETQYF
-	TRBJ1-2	TRBD1	TRBV19	TGTGCCAGTAGCGCCGGGACAGGGCTGTATGGCTACACCTTC	CASSAGTGLYGYTF
-	TRBJ1-5	-	TRBV30	TGTGCCTGGAGTCAGGGGATAGGGTACAATCAGCCCCAGCATTTT	CAWSQGIGYNQPQHF
-	TRBJ1-1	-	TRBV7-8	TGTGCCAGCAGCCCAGATCCGAACACTGAAGCTTTCTTT	CASSPDPNTEAFF
-	TRBJ1-5	-	TRBV5-5	TGTGCCAGCAGCTTCGAAGGGGTTGGCAATCAGCCCCAGCATTTT	CASSFEGVGNQPQHF
-	TRBJ1-6	TRBD1	TRBV6-2/TRBV6-3	TGTGCCAGCAGTTACTTCCGGGACAGGGGGCTCACCGACTATAATTCACCCCTCCACTTT	CASSYFRDRGLTDYNSPLHF